Listed below are T cell receptor beta chains from one sample, sequenced in a study of T-cell memory formation after mild COVID-19. TCRdb itself ran the 5' RACE reads through MiXCR, one entry per CDR3 protein. The sample includes approximately 350,000 distinct CDR3 sequences, around 28% seen only once; the top ten take around an eighth. Sequencing was carried out using PBMCs or a T cell subset sorted from them (not recorded which). These TCRs come from an adult woman who had mild COVID-19 (a few samples of this study predate the infection). Cell type and time point are not known. CDR3s include the opening cysteine and the closing phenylalanine or tryptophan. D genes are given only for firm matches.

TRBV28	TRBJ2-7	TRBD2	CASSLLAGVGEQYF
TRBV12-3/TRBV12-4	TRBJ1-1	.	CASRSLGGTEAFF
TRBV2	TRBJ1-2	TRBD1	CASSEAGDRTYGYTF
TRBV29-1	TRBJ2-3	.	CSVPGLASTDTQYF
TRBV7-3	TRBJ2-7	.	CASSLSANSYEQYF
TRBV19	TRBJ2-7	TRBD1	CASSPPGQPYEQYF
TRBV12-3/TRBV12-4	TRBJ2-7	.	CASRSTGVSYEQYF
TRBV20-1	TRBJ2-2	.	CSAPGVQGAGELFF
TRBV3-1	TRBJ2-3	TRBD1	CASSRRTGVGDTQYF
TRBV12-3/TRBV12-4	TRBJ2-1	.	CASSLDSLQFF
TRBV7-2	TRBJ2-7	TRBD2	CASSLAGGPSEQYF